This T cell receptor (beta chain) was profiled in a study of T cell responses to AZD1222 COVID-19 vaccine. With 6 bases clipped from V and 3 bases from J, the junction kept 6 bases outside the gene matches. Germline V CDR1 and CDR2: MNHEY, SMNVEV (reference sequence). The CDR3 has 16 residues. Points from the study as a whole: Regions 160-218 and 743-854 dominated among vaccine-associated CD4 TCRs spanning spike. All repertoire sampling was performed exclusively after the peak T cell response. Following two doses of AZD1222, Spike-specific TCR breadth and depth rose.

For this clone: Its antigen is not known.

Using immunoSEQ multiplex PCR, the repertoire was profiled, and TCRdb retains in-frame clones only, with some absent. Among approximately 170,000 clones, approximately 94% were seen once, and the ten largest hold approximately 4.8%. This sequence originates from an adult who received the AZD1222 COVID-19 vaccine. The V call is TRBV27, the J call TRBJ2-2; 11 bases align to TRBD2. The starting material was peripheral blood, obtained 28 days after the second AZD1222 dose. The CDR3 region is CASRLAGVIYTGELFF. The CDR3 DNA is TGTGCCAGCAGACTAGCGGGAGTGATCTACACCGGGGAGCTGTTTTTT.